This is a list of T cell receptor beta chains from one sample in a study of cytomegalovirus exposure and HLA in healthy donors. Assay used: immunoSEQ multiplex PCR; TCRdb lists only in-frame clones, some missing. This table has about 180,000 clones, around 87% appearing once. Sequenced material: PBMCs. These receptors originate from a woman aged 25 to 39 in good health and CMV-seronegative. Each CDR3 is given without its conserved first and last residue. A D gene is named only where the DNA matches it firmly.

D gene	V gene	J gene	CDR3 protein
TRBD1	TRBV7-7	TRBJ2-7	ASSPLGGHEQY
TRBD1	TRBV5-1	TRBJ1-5	ASSLALADRDGGYQPQH
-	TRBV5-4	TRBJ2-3	ASSTALRFSDTQY
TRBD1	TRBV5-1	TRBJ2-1	ASSLEGQGTREQF
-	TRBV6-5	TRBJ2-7	ASSYGGAGREYEQY
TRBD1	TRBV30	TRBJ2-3	AWSVYDRATDTQY
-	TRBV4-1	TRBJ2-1	ASSPRDNSYNEQF
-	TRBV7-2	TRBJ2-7	ASSPTGLSSYEQY
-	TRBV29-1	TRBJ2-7	SAGPGETYEQY
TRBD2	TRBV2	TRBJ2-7	ASTLAGGSYEQY
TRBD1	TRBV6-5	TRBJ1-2	ASSNDRGSPYGYT
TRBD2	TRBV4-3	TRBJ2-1	ASSPTSGTYNEQF